The source of this TCR beta chain is a study of T-cell memory formation after mild COVID-19. cDNA libraries for TCR alpha and TCR beta, carrying sample barcodes and UMIs, came from 5'RACE with constant-segment primers. MiXCR was run by TCRdb on the 5' RACE reads, yielding one entry per CDR3 protein. The sample contains about 82,000 distinct CDR3 sequences, less than 15% of which appear only once. Study conclusions and caveats: The pre-infection memory compartment contained some responding clones, suggesting cross-reactive memory joined.

Worth noting for this clonotype: Its cognate antigen is unknown.

Per germline, CDR1 SGHRS and CDR2 YFSETQ. The CDR3 is 15 amino acids. Deletions cut 4 bases from V and 0 bases from J, with 12 bases between. The chain has TRBV5-1 and TRBJ2-3; D unresolved. The origin of this receptor is a man younger than 35 who had mild COVID-19 (a few samples of this study predate the infection). Cell type and time point are not known. The source material was PBMCs or a T cell subset sorted from them (not recorded which). The CDR3 DNA follows: TGCGCCAGCAGCCTGGACGGCCCTAGCACAGATACGCAGTATTTT. It specifies CASSLDGPSTDTQYF.